The clone carrying this T cell receptor beta chain was seen more than once but under ten times. Its antigen is unknown. This record comes from a study of beta chain features in type 1 diabetes. Study observations and caveats: Shorter templates might be favored by PCR, and equally so in patients and in controls. The cDNA sequencing approach could over-represent high-TCR-expressing cells.

Expressed TCRB transcripts were sequenced because the isolated RNA had all been reverse transcribed beforehand. The repertoire was sequenced with immunoSEQ multiplex PCR; TCRdb's copy has only in-frame clones and lacks some. This sample has about 930,000 clones, with 15% to 20% found just once. This CDR3 has 15 residues. V dropped 4 bases and J dropped 2 bases, with 14 bases sitting between them. Germline loops: CDR1 LNHDA, CDR2 SQIVND (reference sequence). Over 95% purity was reached by all sorted populations. V and J are TRBV19 and TRBJ1-2; D is ambiguous. The sequence was obtained from a young woman in good health. Source material: naive CD4+ T cells from blood. The CDR3 DNA reads as TGTGCCAGTAGTACGCTGGACGGACCAAACTATGGCTACACCTTC. Amino acid sequence: CASSTLDGPNYGYTF.